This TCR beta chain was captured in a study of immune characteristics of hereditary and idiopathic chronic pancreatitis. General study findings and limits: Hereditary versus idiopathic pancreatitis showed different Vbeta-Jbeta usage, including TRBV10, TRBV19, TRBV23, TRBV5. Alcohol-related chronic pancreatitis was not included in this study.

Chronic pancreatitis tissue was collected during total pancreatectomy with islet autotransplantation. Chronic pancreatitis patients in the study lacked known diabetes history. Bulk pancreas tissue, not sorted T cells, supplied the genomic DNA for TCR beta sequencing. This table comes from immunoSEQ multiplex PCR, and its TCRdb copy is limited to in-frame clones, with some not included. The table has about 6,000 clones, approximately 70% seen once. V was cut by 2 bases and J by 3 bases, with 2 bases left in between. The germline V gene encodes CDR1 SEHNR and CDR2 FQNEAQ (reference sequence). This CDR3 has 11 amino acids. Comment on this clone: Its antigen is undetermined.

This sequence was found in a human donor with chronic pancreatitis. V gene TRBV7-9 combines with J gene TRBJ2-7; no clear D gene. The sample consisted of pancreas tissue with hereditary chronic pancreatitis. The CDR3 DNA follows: TGTGCCAGCAGCTTACACTACGAGCAGTACTTC. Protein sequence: CASSLHYEQYF.